Following are 21 T cell receptor beta chains from one sample sequenced in a study of blood T cell repertoires in COVID-19. Assay used: immunoSEQ multiplex PCR; TCRdb lists only in-frame clones, some missing. The data show 90,000 to 140,000 clones, around 81% seen once. The sample taken for sequencing was peripheral blood. Receptor source: a man older than 75 with acute or convalescent COVID-19.

CDR3 sequence (DNA): TGTGCCAGCAGTCAAGGTGGGGGAGCGGGGCGGGAGACCCAGTACTTC. Translating it yields CASSQGGGAGRETQYF. This chain links TRBV28 with TRBJ2-5; 7 nucleotides align to TRBD2. Trimming cost V 5 bases and J 5 bases; bases outside gene matches: 14. This CDR3 is 16 amino acids long. CDR1 and CDR2 (germline): MDHEN, SYDVKM.

This clone came up once. One end of the junction is discordant with germline, which a read error may explain. V and J are TRBV9 and TRBJ2-2; 7 bases are a match to TRBD2. The CDR3 contains 16 residues. Looked up from germline, CDR1 is SGDLS and CDR2 is YYNGEE. CDR3 nucleotide sequence: TGTGCCAGCAGCTCTCAAAGCGGGGCGAATACCGGGGAGCTGTTTTTT. Amino acid sequence: CASSSQSGANTGELFF.

The rearrangement joins TRBV5-4 to TRBJ2-3; maybe TRBD2 (6 bases). V lost 0 bases to trimming and J lost 2 bases, with 10 bases between them. The germline V gene has CDR1 SGHNT and CDR2 YYREEE (reference sequence). The CDR3 length is 15 residues. CDR3 in DNA: TGTGCCAGCAGCTTGGCGCCGGGAGACACAGATACGCAGTATTTT. Amino acid sequence: CASSLAPGDTDTQYF.

This chain links TRBV15 with TRBJ2-7, with D maybe TRBD2 (5 bases). The ends were cut back, 1 base at V and 0 bases at J, with 13 bases in the middle. CDR3 length equals 16 residues. Germline V gene lookup returns CDR1 LNHNV and CDR2 YYDKDF (reference sequence). CDR3 coding DNA: TGTGCCACCAGCAGAGTAACGGGCGGGTTCTCCTACGAGCAGTACTTC. Encoded protein: CATSRVTGGFSYEQYF.

V usage is TRBV7-2 and J usage is TRBJ2-7, with D maybe TRBD2 (5 bases). CDR1 is SGHTA and CDR2 is FQGNSA in the germline V gene. V was shortened by 0 bases and J by 2 bases, with 14 bases between the two germline ends. CDR3 length: 16 residues. The DNA for the CDR3 is TGTGCCAGCAGCTTAGCGGGCAGCGGTTCTCCCTACGAGCAGTACTTC. Its translation: CASSLAGSGSPYEQYF.

The J gene is TRBJ2-7, the V gene TRBV2; TRBD1 might be the D (6 bases). Germline CDR1 reads SNHLY; CDR2 reads FYNNEI. The CDR3 is 12 amino acids. Deletions cut 10 bases from V and 6 bases from J, with 16 bases between. The CDR3 loop reads CATQGPAGEQYF. Here the CDR3 DNA reads TGTGCCACACAGGGTCCCGCCGGCGAGCAGTACTTC.

This clone came up once. The J gene is TRBJ2-1, the V gene TRBV5-4; D is uncertain. Per the germline V gene, CDR1 is SGHNT and CDR2 is YYREEE (reference sequence). The V end was cut by 4 bases, the J end by 8 bases, with 13 bases between. CDR3 size: 13 residues. The CDR3 reads CASSRPGGDEQFF. Written as DNA, the CDR3 is TGTGCCAGCAGCCGGCCGGGTGGTGATGAGCAGTTCTTC.

This chain's CDR3 is CASSPTDRGETQYF. CDR3 DNA sequence: TGTGCCAGTAGTCCAACTGACAGGGGAGAGACCCAGTACTTC. J is TRBJ2-5 and V is TRBV19, with TRBD1 identical over 8 bases. CDR3 length equals 14 residues. Germline values: CDR1 LNHDA, CDR2 SQIVND (reference sequence). The trim removed 5 bases at V and 4 bases at J, leaving 6 bases unmatched. The whole variable domain, remainder taken from reference TRBV19 and TRBJ2-5, is DGGITQSPKYLFRKEGQNVTLSCEQNLNHDAMYWYRQDPGQGLRLIYYSQIVNDFQKGDIAEGYSVSREKKESFPLTVTSAQKNPTAFYLCASSPTDRGETQYFGPGTRLLVL.

The chain uses TRBV19 and TRBJ1-4, with D perhaps matching TRBD1 (6 bases). Germline CDR1 LNHDA, CDR2 SQIVND (reference sequence). Trimming took off 5 bases at V and 5 bases at J, with 18 bases between the two ends. The CDR3 is made up of 16 amino acids. CDR3 loop: CASSPYTGRVNEKLFF. In DNA form, the CDR3 reads TGTGCCAGTAGTCCGTATACAGGGCGCGTAAATGAAAAACTGTTTTTT.

The J gene is TRBJ2-7, the V gene TRBV28; 8 nucleotides agree with TRBD1. Looked up from germline, CDR1 is MDHEN and CDR2 is SYDVKM. CDR3 length: 12 amino acids. The V segment lost 7 bases and the J segment 2 bases; nucleotides outside the gene matches: 1. CDR3 region: CASKQGAYEQYF. Written as DNA, the CDR3 is TGTGCCAGCAAACAGGGGGCCTACGAGCAGTACTTC.

V usage is TRBV6-6 and J usage is TRBJ1-1, with D possibly TRBD1 on 6 matching bases. This CDR3 comprises 14 residues. Looked up from germline, CDR1 is MNHNY and CDR2 is SVGAGI (reference sequence). Trimming pared 2 bases from V and 4 bases from J, leaving 11 bases between. The CDR3 DNA reads TGTGCCAGCAGTTACCCAGGGGTCGGCACTGAAGCTTTCTTT. Its protein is CASSYPGVGTEAFF.

There are many counts of this clone. The J gene is TRBJ1-1, the V gene TRBV14; D is ambiguous. This CDR3 has 12 amino acids. Germline V lookup: CDR1 SGHDN, CDR2 FVKESK. V was pared by 0 bases and J by 6 bases, with 5 bases between. CDR3 amino acids: CASSQDSAEAFF. The CDR3 DNA follows: TGTGCCAGCAGCCAAGACTCAGCTGAAGCTTTCTTT.

The chain employs TRBV5-6 and TRBJ1-2; D is unresolved. Trimming shortened V by 4 bases and J by 3 bases, and 10 bases separated the two germline ends. The CDR3 sequence is 13 residues long. Germline V gene lookup returns CDR1 SGHDT and CDR2 YYEEEE. This chain's CDR3 is CASSPGGDYGYTF. The CDR3 nucleotides are TGTGCCAGCAGCCCGGGTGGCGACTATGGCTACACCTTC.

This clone has a single count. V gene TRBV19 combines with J gene TRBJ1-6; 7 bases match TRBD1. The CDR3 contains 16 residues. Germline values: CDR1 LNHDA, CDR2 SQIVND (reference sequence). After removal of 5 bases from V and 7 bases from J, the junction contained 11 bases not matched to a gene. This chain's CDR3 is CASSLQGRGLNSPLHF. The CDR3 DNA reads TGTGCCAGTAGTTTACAGGGTAGGGGGCTCAATTCACCCCTCCACTTT.

The chain is built from TRBV5-1 and TRBJ1-1; 8 bases are a match to TRBD1. The CDR3 consists of 14 residues. The germline CDR1 and CDR2 sequences are SGHRS and YFSETQ. V lost 3 bases, J lost 4 bases, and 5 bases stayed unmatched. CDR3 sequence (DNA): TGCGCCAGCAGCTCCCGACAGGGGTCCACTGAAGCTTTCTTT. It encodes CASSSRQGSTEAFF.

This clone appeared a few times. DNA of the CDR3: TGTGCCAGCAGTTCGGGGAGGGGCTGGGAGACCCAGTACTTC. It is translated as CASSSGRGWETQYF. The chain employs TRBV27 and TRBJ2-5; 7 bases fit TRBD2. This CDR3 region has 14 residues. V was pared by 4 bases and J by 5 bases, with 7 bases of the junction left unmatched. Germline V gene lookup returns CDR1 MNHEY and CDR2 SMNVEV (reference sequence).

The chain carries TRBV5-1 and TRBJ2-1; D unclear. Germline assignment: CDR1 SGHRS and CDR2 YFSETQ. Trimming removed 0 bases at V and 6 bases at J, with 4 bases between. The CDR3 extends over 12 amino acids. CDR3 amino acids: CASSLALNEQFF. The CDR3 DNA is TGCGCCAGCAGCTTGGCTCTCAATGAGCAGTTCTTC.

The sample holds one count of this clone. CDR3 amino acids: CASSWPRGRSEQFF. The CDR3 coding sequence is TGCGCCAGCAGCTGGCCCCGGGGAAGAAGTGAGCAGTTCTTC. J is TRBJ2-1 and V is TRBV5-1, with D tentatively TRBD2 (5 bases). The V gene's germline CDR1 is SGHRS and CDR2 YFSETQ. This CDR3 is 14 amino acids long. V lost 3 bases to trimming and J lost 9 bases, with 16 bases between them.

This chain joins TRBV30 and TRBJ2-7, with 7 bases lining up with TRBD1. The V and J ends lost 2 bases and 9 bases, in that order; junction bases with no gene match: 4. This CDR3 has 11 amino acids. Germline assignment: CDR1 GTSNPN and CDR2 SVGIG (reference sequence). CDR3 loop: CAWSKGARQYF. CDR3 nucleotides: TGTGCCTGGAGTAAGGGGGCGCGGCAGTACTTC.

The genes are TRBV30 and TRBJ1-3; no reliable D call. The CDR3 extends over 17 amino acids. Germline V gene lookup returns CDR1 GTSNPN and CDR2 SVGIG (reference sequence). V was cut by 0 bases and J by 0 bases, with 15 bases left in between. The CDR3 DNA is TGTGCCTGGAGTGTAAGCGAGGGCGGGAGCTCTGGAAACACCATATATTTT. Its protein product is CAWSVSEGGSSGNTIYF.

V usage is TRBV30 and J usage is TRBJ2-1; 9 bases agree with TRBD2. V gave up 3 bases and J gave up 5 bases; unmatched junction bases: 11. The CDR3 has 16 amino acids. Germline CDR1 GTSNPN, CDR2 SVGIG (reference sequence). CDR3 in amino acids: CAWRVERGAPDNEQFF. In DNA, the CDR3 is TGTGCCTGGAGGGTGGAGCGGGGGGCCCCAGACAATGAGCAGTTCTTC.